This is a list of T cell receptor beta chains from one sample in a study of identical twins. Each CDR3 protein is one row after TCRdb ran MiXCR on the 5' RACE reads. The sample contains 500,000 to 600,000 distinct CDR3 sequences, 20% to 25% of which appear only once. These data were also reused for a study on T cells expressing NK-cell markers.

The sample was CD4+ T cells sorted from blood. The receptors originated from a woman between 18 and 30 years old in good health. The CDR3 runs from the conserved cysteine through the conserved F or W. The order of the fields is clone size, J gene, V gene, D gene, CDR3 DNA, CDR3 protein. The D gene is left open where the match is weak. Rows may omit the clone size; those that give it use once, few, many or a size class.

>NA|TRBJ1-1|TRBV5-1|NA
TGCGCCAGCAGGATGACAATGAACACTGAAGCTTTCTTT
CASRMTMNTEAFF
>NA|TRBJ1-1|TRBV15|NA
TGTGCCACCAGCAGAGCGCGGGACACTGAAGCTTTCTTT
CATSRARDTEAFF
>NA|TRBJ2-3|TRBV20-1|NA
TGCAGTGCTAGAGATTTCCGGGCCAGGAAGTCCACAGATACGCAGTATTTT
CSARDFRARKSTDTQYF
>NA|TRBJ1-4|TRBV20-1|NA
TGCAGTGCCTCCGATGATAATGAAAAACTGTTTTTT
CSASDDNEKLFF
>NA|TRBJ2-1|TRBV18|TRBD1
TGTGCCAGCTCACCAATGACAGGGGCCTACAATGAGCAGTTCTTC
CASSPMTGAYNEQFF
>NA|TRBJ2-7|TRBV7-3|TRBD2
TGTGCCAGCAGCTCGGGGGGGGACGTAAACCTCTACGAGCAGTACTTC
CASSSGGDVNLYEQYF
>NA|TRBJ2-1|TRBV20-1|NA
TGCAGTGCTCGTCTTAGGGGGAAGGACTACAATGAGCAGTTCTTC
CSARLRGKDYNEQFF
>NA|TRBJ2-7|TRBV3-1|NA
TGTGCCAGCAGCCAAGGACTTTTATTCGGGGAGCAGTACTTC
CASSQGLLFGEQYF
>NA|TRBJ2-1|TRBV5-1|NA
TGCGCCAGCAGAAAGACTGCTAGCGTGAATGAGCAGTTCTTC
CASRKTASVNEQFF
>once|TRBJ2-5|TRBV20-1|NA
TGCAGTGCAGCCCGGACGGAAGAGACCCAGTACTTC
CSAARTEETQYF
>NA|TRBJ1-1|TRBV3-1|NA
TGTGCCAGCAGGGAGGGGGGCGGCACTGAAGCTTTCTTT
CASREGGGTEAFF
>NA|TRBJ2-7|TRBV27|NA
TGTGCCAGCAGTAGCGGGTCTACCCTCTCCTACGAGCAGTACTTC
CASSSGSTLSYEQYF
>NA|TRBJ2-2|TRBV10-3|NA
TGTGCCATCAGTGAGTCAACAGGGTTCACCGGGGAGCTGTTTTTT
CAISESTGFTGELFF
>many|TRBJ2-1|TRBV15|TRBD2
TGTGCCACCAGCAGACGGACTAGCGGGAGCAGTAATGAGCAGTTCTTC
CATSRRTSGSSNEQFF
>NA|TRBJ2-3|TRBV10-3|NA
TGTGCCATCAGTGAGTCGATACTGGTAGGCACAGATACGCAGTATTTT
CAISESILVGTDTQYF
>many|TRBJ2-4|TRBV5-5|NA
TGTGCCAGCAGCAGAGACCGGGACGGCATTCAGTACTTC
CASSRDRDGIQYF
>few|TRBJ2-1|TRBV9|NA
TGTGCCAGCAGCGTAGCTGAGATGAATGAGCAGTTCTTC
CASSVAEMNEQFF
>many|TRBJ1-1|TRBV5-1|TRBD1
TGCGCCAGCAGCTTGTCTGTCCCGGGACAGGGGGCGCGAGGAGTCAACACTGAAGCTTTCTTT
CASSLSVPGQGARGVNTEAFF
>few|TRBJ2-3|TRBV5-1|NA
TGCGCCAGCAGCTTTCGGCAGGCAGATACGCAGTATTTT
CASSFRQADTQYF
>NA|TRBJ2-2|TRBV5-1|NA
TGCGCCAGCAGCTTGCAAGGGGGGAACACCGGGGAGCTGTTTTTT
CASSLQGGNTGELFF
>many|TRBJ2-2|TRBV20-1|NA
TGCAGTGCTAGCCGAGGCAACACCGGGGAGCTGTTTTTT
CSASRGNTGELFF
>NA|TRBJ2-7|TRBV5-1|TRBD1
TGCGCCAGCAGCTTGGGTGGGACAGGGGCCTACGAGCAGTACTTC
CASSLGGTGAYEQYF
>few|TRBJ2-5|TRBV6-6|NA
TGTGCCAGCAGTTTAAGGACAGTAAAGACCCAGTACTTC
CASSLRTVKTQYF
>many|TRBJ2-2|TRBV29-1|TRBD2
TGCAGCGTTGACGGACTAGCGGGGAACACCGGGGAGCTGTTTTTT
CSVDGLAGNTGELFF
>few|TRBJ1-2|TRBV7-9|NA
TGTGCCAGCAGCTTAGGCAGGAGTAACTATGGCTACACCTTC
CASSLGRSNYGYTF
>many|TRBJ2-1|TRBV7-6|NA
TGTGCCAGCAGCTCAGCCCGGGGCAATGAGCAGTTCTTC
CASSSARGNEQFF
>NA|TRBJ2-4|TRBV5-5|NA
TGTGCCAGCAGCTTGGCGCCAGACAGGGAGGTGTCCAAAAACATTCAGTACTTC
CASSLAPDREVSKNIQYF
>few|TRBJ1-6|TRBV20-1|NA
TGCAGTGCTAGACATGGGGGGCCGCATTCACCCCTCCACTTT
CSARHGGPHSPLHF
>few|TRBJ2-2|TRBV5-1|NA
TGCGCCAGCAGCCCGTCTTTCACCGGGGAGCTGTTTTTT
CASSPSFTGELFF
>NA|TRBJ2-1|TRBV20-1|TRBD2
TGCAGTGCTACAGGAGCGGGATCCTCCTACAATGAGCAGTTCTTC
CSATGAGSSYNEQFF
>few|TRBJ2-1|TRBV6-5|TRBD2
TGTGCCAGCAGTTCCGGACTAGCGGGATTCTACAATGAGCAGTTCTTC
CASSSGLAGFYNEQFF
>few|TRBJ2-1|TRBV20-1|NA
TGCAGTGCTAGCCTCCGGGTAGAGCAGTTCTTC
CSASLRVEQFF
>NA|TRBJ2-1|TRBV7-8|NA
TGTGCCAGCAGCTTACTGGGGAGAGGGGGTTTCGCGGGTGAGCAGTTCTTC
CASSLLGRGGFAGEQFF
>many|TRBJ1-3|TRBV20-1|NA
TGCAGTGCTAGAGATAGGACTGCTGGAAACACCATATATTTT
CSARDRTAGNTIYF
>few|TRBJ2-6|TRBV5-1|NA
TGCGCCAGCAGCAACAGGGCTGCTGGGGCCAACGTCCTGACTTTC
CASSNRAAGANVLTF
>NA|TRBJ2-4|TRBV4-2|NA
TGTGCCAGCAGTCGGGTTCCCGGCGGTCCGATTGGAGATATTCAGTACTTC
CASSRVPGGPIGDIQYF
>few|TRBJ2-3|TRBV20-1|TRBD2
TGCAGTGCTAGAGTGTTAGCGGGGGGGCCCAGCACAGATACGCAGTATTTT
CSARVLAGGPSTDTQYF
>NA|TRBJ2-7|TRBV6-2/TRBV6-3|NA
TGTGCCAGCAGTTATGGGCGGGACATCTACGAGCAGTACTTC
CASSYGRDIYEQYF
>NA|TRBJ1-2|TRBV20-1|NA
TGCAGTACTACACAAGCTGGGGGATCTCATGGCTACACCTTC
CSTTQAGGSHGYTF
>few|TRBJ2-5|TRBV20-1|TRBD2
TGCAGTGCTATGTCACTAGCGGGGGATACGCCCCAGTACTTC
CSAMSLAGDTPQYF
>few|TRBJ2-2|TRBV6-2/TRBV6-3|TRBD1
TGTGCCAGCACCCGGACAGGGGGCTTCGGGGAGCTGTTTTTT
CASTRTGGFGELFF
>few|TRBJ1-5|TRBV7-9|NA
TGTGCCAGCAGCTTAGTAGGGAATAGCAATCAGCCCCAGCATTTT
CASSLVGNSNQPQHF
>NA|TRBJ2-7|TRBV20-1|NA
TGCAGTGCTAGCGCGAACGAGCAGTACTTC
CSASANEQYF
>NA|TRBJ2-3|TRBV15|NA
TGTGCCACCAAGAAGGAAGGTCGCACAGATACGCAGTATTTT
CATKKEGRTDTQYF
>NA|TRBJ1-1|TRBV20-1|NA
TGCAGTGCTAGAGGTGGGAATGAAGGGCGTGGCACTGAAGCTTTCTTT
CSARGGNEGRGTEAFF
>NA|TRBJ2-1|TRBV10-1|NA
TGCGCCAGCAGCCCCAGGGGGGATAGCTCCCACAATGAGCAGTTCTTC
CASSPRGDSSHNEQFF